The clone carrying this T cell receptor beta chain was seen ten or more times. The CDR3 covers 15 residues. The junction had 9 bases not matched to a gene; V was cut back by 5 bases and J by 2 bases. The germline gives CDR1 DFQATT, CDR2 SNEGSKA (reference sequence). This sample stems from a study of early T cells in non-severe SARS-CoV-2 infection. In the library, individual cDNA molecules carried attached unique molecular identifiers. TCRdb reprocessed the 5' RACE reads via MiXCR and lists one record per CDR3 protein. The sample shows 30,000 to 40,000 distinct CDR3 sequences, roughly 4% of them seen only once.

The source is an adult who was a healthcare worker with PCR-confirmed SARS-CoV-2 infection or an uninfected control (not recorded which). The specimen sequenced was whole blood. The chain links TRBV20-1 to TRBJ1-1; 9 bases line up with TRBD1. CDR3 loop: CSAPDRGTGNTEAFF. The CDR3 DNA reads TGCAGTGCTCCCGACAGGGGGACAGGTAACACTGAAGCTTTCTTT.